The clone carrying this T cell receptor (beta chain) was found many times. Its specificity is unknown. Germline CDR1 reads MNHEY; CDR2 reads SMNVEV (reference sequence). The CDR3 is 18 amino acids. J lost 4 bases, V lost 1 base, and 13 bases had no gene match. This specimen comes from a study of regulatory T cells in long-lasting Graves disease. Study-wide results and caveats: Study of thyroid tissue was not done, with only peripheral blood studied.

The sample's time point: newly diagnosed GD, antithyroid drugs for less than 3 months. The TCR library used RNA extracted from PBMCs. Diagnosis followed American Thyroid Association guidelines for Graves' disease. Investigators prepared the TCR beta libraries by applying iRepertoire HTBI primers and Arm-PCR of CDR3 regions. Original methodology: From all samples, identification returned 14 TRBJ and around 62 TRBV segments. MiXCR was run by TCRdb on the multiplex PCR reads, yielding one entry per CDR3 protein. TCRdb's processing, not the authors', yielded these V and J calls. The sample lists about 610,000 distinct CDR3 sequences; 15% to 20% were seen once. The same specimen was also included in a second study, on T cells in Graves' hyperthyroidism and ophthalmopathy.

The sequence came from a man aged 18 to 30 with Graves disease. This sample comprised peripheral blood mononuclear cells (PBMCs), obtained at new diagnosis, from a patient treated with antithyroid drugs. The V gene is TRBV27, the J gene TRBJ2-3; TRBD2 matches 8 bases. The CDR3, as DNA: TGTGCCAGCAGTTTATGGGCCCATCGAGCGGGAGTCGCAGATACGCAGTATTTT. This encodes CASSLWAHRAGVADTQYF.